This T cell receptor (beta chain) is drawn from a study of Ad26.COV2.S vaccination and SARS-CoV-2 variants. Study results and caveats: Whether participants received vaccine or placebo, their non-spike TCR breadth was similar.

To note about this clone: Its antigen is not known.

Here immunoSEQ multiplex PCR was the method, and the copy in TCRdb shows in-frame clones only, minus some. Of a few hundred thousand clones in the sample, approximately 90% were seen once. Germline CDR1 SGHAT, CDR2 FQDESV (reference sequence). Trimming shortened V by 7 bases and J by 8 bases, and 14 bases separated the two germline ends. The CDR3 is 13 residues long. The treatment: about 20 received Ad26.COV2.S at low or high dose, single or two shots; about five received placebo; per-sample allocation not given. Each sample was drawn 63 days after the first injection (of vaccine or placebo). The clonotype comes from a person aged 18-60 years who received the Ad26.COV2.S COVID-19 vaccine or a placebo. The chain links TRBV11-1 to TRBJ2-2; weak D call: TRBD1 (5 bases). The material sequenced was peripheral blood, taken in a trial of Ad26.COV2.S vaccine versus placebo. CDR3 in amino acids: CASTPHRRGELFF. The CDR3 DNA sequence: TGTGCCAGCACCCCCCACAGGAGAGGGGAGCTGTTTTTT. Combining the CDR3 with reference TRBV11-1 and TRBJ2-2 gives the whole variable domain EAEVAQSPRYKITEKSQAVAFWCDPISGHATLYWYRQILGQGPELLVQFQDESVVDDSQLPKDRFSAERLKGVDSTLKIQPAELGDSAMYLCASTPHRRGELFFGEGSRLTVL.